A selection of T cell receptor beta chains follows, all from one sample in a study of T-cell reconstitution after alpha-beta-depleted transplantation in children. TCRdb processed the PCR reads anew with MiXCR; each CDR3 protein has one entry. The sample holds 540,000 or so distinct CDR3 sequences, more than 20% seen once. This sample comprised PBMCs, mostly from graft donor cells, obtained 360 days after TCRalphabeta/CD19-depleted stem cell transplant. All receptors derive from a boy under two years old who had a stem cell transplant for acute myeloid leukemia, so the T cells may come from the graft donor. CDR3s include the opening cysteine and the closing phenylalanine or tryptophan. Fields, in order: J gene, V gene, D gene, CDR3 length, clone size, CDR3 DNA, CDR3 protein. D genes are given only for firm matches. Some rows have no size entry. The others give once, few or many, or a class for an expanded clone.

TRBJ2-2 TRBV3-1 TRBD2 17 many TGTGCCAGCAGCCAAGGTAGCGGGGGCCTTAACACCGGGGAGCTGTTTTTT CASSQGSGGLNTGELFF
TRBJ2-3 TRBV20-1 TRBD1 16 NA TGCAGTGCCGAAACGTACAGGGGAGACGGCACAGATACGCAGTATTTT CSAETYRGDGTDTQYF
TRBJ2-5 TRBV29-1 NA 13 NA TGCAGCGTTGGTACAGGTTACCAAGAGACCCAGTACTTC CSVGTGYQETQYF
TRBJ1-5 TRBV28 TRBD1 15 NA TGTGCCAGCAGGTCCTTCCGGGACAGTTCTCAGCCCCAGCATTTT CASRSFRDSSQPQHF
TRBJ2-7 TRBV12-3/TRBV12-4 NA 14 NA TGTGCCAGCAGTTTAATGGGGCGTAACGGCGAGCAGTACTTC CASSLMGRNGEQYF
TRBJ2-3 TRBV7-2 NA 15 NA TGTGCCAGCAGCTTAGGCGGGCTCCGCACAGATACGCAGTATTTT CASSLGGLRTDTQYF
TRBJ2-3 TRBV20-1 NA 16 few TGCAGTGCTGCGAATCCTAGCACTACTAGCACAGATACGCAGTATTTT CSAANPSTTSTDTQYF
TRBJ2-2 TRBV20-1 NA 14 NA TGCAGTGCCACTTCACAGGGGAACACCGGGGAGCTGTTTTTT CSATSQGNTGELFF
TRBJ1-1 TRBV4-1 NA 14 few TGCGCCAGCAGCCAAGATTCCGTGGGTGGGGAAGCTTTCTTT CASSQDSVGGEAFF
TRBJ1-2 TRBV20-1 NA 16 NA TGCAGTGCTCCCAAACCCGGGTTAAGAGTCAACTATGGCTACACCTTC CSAPKPGLRVNYGYTF
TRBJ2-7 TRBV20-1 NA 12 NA TGCAGTGCTCATAGCACCTACTACGAGCAGTACTTC CSAHSTYYEQYF
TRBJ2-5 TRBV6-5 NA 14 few TGTGCCAGCAGTTACTCGTGGGGGCAAGAGACCCAGTACTTC CASSYSWGQETQYF
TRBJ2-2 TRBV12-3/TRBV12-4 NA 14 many TGTGCCATCGCGAGACAGGCACCAACCGGGGAGCTGTTTTTT CAIARQAPTGELFF
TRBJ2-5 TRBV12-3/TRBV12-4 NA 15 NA TGTGCCAGCACCCAATGGGGGGTTCACCAAGAGACCCAGTACTTC CASTQWGVHQETQYF
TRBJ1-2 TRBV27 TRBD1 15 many TGTGCCAGCAGTTTTCAAGACAGGGTGGGGTATGGCTACACCTTC CASSFQDRVGYGYTF
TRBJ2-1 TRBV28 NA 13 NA TGTGCCAGCAGTGAAGGAATCTACAATGAGCAGTTCTTC CASSEGIYNEQFF
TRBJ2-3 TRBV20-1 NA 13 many TGCAGTGCTAGTGACCGGGGATCGGATACGCAGTATTTT CSASDRGSDTQYF
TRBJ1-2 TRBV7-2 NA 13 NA TGTGCCAGCAGCTTGTCGCAACCCTATGGCTACACCTTC CASSLSQPYGYTF
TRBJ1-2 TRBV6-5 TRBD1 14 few TGTGCCAGCAGTTCCCACACAGGGGATTATGGCTACACCTTC CASSSHTGDYGYTF
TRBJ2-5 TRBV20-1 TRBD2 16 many TGCAGTGCCGCCCCCCCAGCGGGGCCCCTCCAAGAGACCCAGTACTTC CSAAPPAGPLQETQYF
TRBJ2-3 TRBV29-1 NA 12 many TGCAGCGCAGGTCGGGGGTACGATACGCAGTATTTT CSAGRGYDTQYF
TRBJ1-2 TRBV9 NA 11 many TGTGCCAGCAGCGTAAACTATGGCTACACCTTC CASSVNYGYTF
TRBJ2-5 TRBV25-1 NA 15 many TGTGCCAGCAGTGACCTACAGACAGGCCAAGAGACCCAGTACTTC CASSDLQTGQETQYF
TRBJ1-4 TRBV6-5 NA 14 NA TGTGCCAGCAGTTACCAGGCAACTAATGAAAAACTGTTTTTT CASSYQATNEKLFF
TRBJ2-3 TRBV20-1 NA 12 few TGCAGTGCTAGCGACGGCACAGATACGCAGTATTTT CSASDGTDTQYF
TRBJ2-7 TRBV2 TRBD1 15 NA TGTGCCAGCACCAATACCCAGACAGGGACCTACGAGCAGTACTTC CASTNTQTGTYEQYF
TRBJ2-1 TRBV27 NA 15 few TGTGCCAGCAGTACCGGACCCTTCTCCTACAATGAGCAGTTCTTC CASSTGPFSYNEQFF
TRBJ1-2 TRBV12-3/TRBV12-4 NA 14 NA TGTGCCAGCAGTTTGCCCGGGCGCAACTATGGCTACACCTTC CASSLPGRNYGYTF
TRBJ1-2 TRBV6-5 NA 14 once TGTGCCAGCAGTTCAGGACTGACCTTCTATGGCTACACCTTC CASSSGLTFYGYTF
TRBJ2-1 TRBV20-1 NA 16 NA TGCAGTGCTAGAGACTGGGAGGACGGGGGGCGTAATGAGCAGTTCTTC CSARDWEDGGRNEQFF
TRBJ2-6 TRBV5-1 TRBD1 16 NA TGCGCCAGCAGCTTGGGTGGGACAGGCTGGGCCAACGTCCTGACTTTC CASSLGGTGWANVLTF
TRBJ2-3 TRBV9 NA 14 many TGTGCCAGCAGCGTAATAGACCTGACAGATACGCAGTATTTT CASSVIDLTDTQYF
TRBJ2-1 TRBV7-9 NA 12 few TGTGCCAGCAGCCAGCCCTACAATGAGCAGTTCTTC CASSQPYNEQFF
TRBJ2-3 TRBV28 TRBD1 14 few TGTGCCAGCAGCGGGACAGGGGTGGCAGATACGCAGTATTTT CASSGTGVADTQYF
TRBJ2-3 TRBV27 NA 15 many TGTGCCACCTCGAGGGGGGGGCCATTCACAGATACGCAGTATTTT CATSRGGPFTDTQYF
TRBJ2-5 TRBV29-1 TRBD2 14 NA TGCAGCGTGACTAGCGGGGGGCCTCAAGAGACCCAGTACTTC CSVTSGGPQETQYF
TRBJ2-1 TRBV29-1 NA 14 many TGCAGCGTTCTTCGGGGGCTGGGGAACAATGAGCAGTTCTTC CSVLRGLGNNEQFF
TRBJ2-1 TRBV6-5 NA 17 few TGTGCCAGCAGTTACTACACGGAAGTGGGGTCCTACAATGAGCAGTTCTTC CASSYYTEVGSYNEQFF
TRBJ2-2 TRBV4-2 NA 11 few TGTGCCAGCAGCCAACCCGGGGAGCTGTTTTTT CASSQPGELFF
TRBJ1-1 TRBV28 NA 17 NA TGTGCCAGCAGTTTCCCCAGCGGGGGGGCGGAGTGGTCTGAAGCTTTCTTT CASSFPSGGAEWSEAFF
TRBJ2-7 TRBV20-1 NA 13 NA TGCAGTGCTAGAGGGACGAACTCCTACGAGCAGTACTTC CSARGTNSYEQYF
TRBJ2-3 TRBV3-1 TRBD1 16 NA TGTGCCAGCAGCCAAGCGGACAGGGGGCGCGTTAATACGCAGTATTTT CASSQADRGRVNTQYF
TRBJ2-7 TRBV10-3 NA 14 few TGTGCCATCAGTGAGTTCGGGGGAACCTACGAGCAGTACTTC CAISEFGGTYEQYF
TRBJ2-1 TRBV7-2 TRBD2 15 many TGTGCCAGCACGACTAGCGGGGGGTCGTACAATGAGCAGTTCTTC CASTTSGGSYNEQFF
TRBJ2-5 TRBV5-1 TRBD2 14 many TGCGCCAGCAGCCCGATAGCGGGAGAAGAGACCCAGTACTTC CASSPIAGEETQYF
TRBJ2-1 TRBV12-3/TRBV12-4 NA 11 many TGTGCCAGCAAAGGGCTCAATGAGCAGTTCTTC CASKGLNEQFF
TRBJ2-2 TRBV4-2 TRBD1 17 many TGTGCCAGCAGCCAACCCGCCGGGACAGAGAACACCGGGGAGCTGTTTTTT CASSQPAGTENTGELFF
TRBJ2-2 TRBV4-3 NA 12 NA TGCGCCAGCGCTCCGGGGTCCGGGGAGCTGTTTTTT CASAPGSGELFF
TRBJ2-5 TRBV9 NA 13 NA TGTGCCAGCAGCGTAGGAGGCCAAGAGACCCAGTACTTC CASSVGGQETQYF
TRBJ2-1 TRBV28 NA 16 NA TGTGCCAGCAGTTTCGGCAGGGAGAGCTCCTACAATGAGCAGTTCTTC CASSFGRESSYNEQFF
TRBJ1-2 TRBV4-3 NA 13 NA TGCGCCAGCAGCCAAGATCCGCCCTATGGCTACACCTTC CASSQDPPYGYTF
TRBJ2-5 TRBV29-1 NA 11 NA TGCAGCATACGTGGGAGAGAGACCCAGTACTTC CSIRGRETQYF
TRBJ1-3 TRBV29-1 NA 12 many TGCAGCGTTATTCTCTCTGGAAACACCATATATTTT CSVILSGNTIYF
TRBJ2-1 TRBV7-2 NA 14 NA TGTGCCAGCAGCTTCGTGCCGGGTGGCAATGAGCAGTTCTTC CASSFVPGGNEQFF
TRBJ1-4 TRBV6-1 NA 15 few TGTGCCAGCAGGCCACCTGGTGGGATTAATGAAAAACTGTTTTTT CASRPPGGINEKLFF
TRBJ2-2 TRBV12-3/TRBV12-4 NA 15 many TGTGCCAGCAGTTTAAGGGAGCTCAACACCGGGGAGCTGTTTTTT CASSLRELNTGELFF
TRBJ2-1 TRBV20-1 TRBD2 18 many TGCAGTGCAACCCGGGGACTAGCGGGGTATTACTCCTACAATGAGCAGTTCTTC CSATRGLAGYYSYNEQFF
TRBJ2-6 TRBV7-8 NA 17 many TGTGCCAGCAGCATAGCCTCCGTGTACTCTGGGGCCAACGTCCTGACTTTC CASSIASVYSGANVLTF